This T cell receptor beta chain was recorded in a study of shared clonotypes between healthy human individuals. Findings and caveats of the study: Sampling used blood alone; tissue repertoires probably differ. Inspection by rarefaction showed sorted-subset sequencing to be incomplete despite large depth.

V lost 3 bases, J lost 2 bases, and 11 bases lay in between. The CDR3 contains 15 residues. The germline V gene encodes CDR1 ENHRY and CDR2 SYGVKD. Original handling: ImmunoSEQ output held junction-only sequences without quality scores, so filtering differed. Profiling relied on immunoSEQ multiplex PCR, and the TCRdb table lists in-frame clones only, not all of them. Clone size and V and J calls were adopted from that table, with D and trimming inferred from the DNA. Of roughly 2 million clones listed, about 95% are singletons. Naive CD8 cells were CD45RO-negative, positively selected for CCR7, excluding terminally differentiated effector memory CD45RA+ cells. Concerning this clone itself: The antigen remains unidentified.

This TCR came from a man aged 18 to 29 in good health. This chain uses TRBV10-3 with TRBJ1-5, with D perhaps TRBD1 (5 bases). The material sequenced was naive CD8+ T cells sorted from blood. CDR3 nucleotide sequence: TGTGCCATCAGTGATGGGGGGTTAGGCAATCAGCCCCAGCATTTT. This translates into CAISDGGLGNQPQHF.